This T cell receptor beta chain was retrieved from a study of blood T cells in healthy people across ages. This clonotype was counted ten times or more. For the second PCR, which ran for roughly 6 to 12 cycles, a sample-barcoded 5' primer and a J-beta primer mix were used. TCRdb re-derived calls from the 5' RACE reads in MiXCR, one entry per CDR3 protein. This sample has some 790,000 distinct CDR3 sequences, with about 30% found just once. CDR1 LNHNV and CDR2 YYDKDF come from the germline V gene (reference sequence). The CDR3 is made up of 14 amino acids. Between the trimmed V and J ends, which lost 0 bases and 7 bases, there was a span of 11 bases.

The receptor was isolated from a woman aged 80 or over in good health. The J gene is TRBJ2-3, the V gene TRBV15; D not resolved. The sample taken for sequencing was blood. The CDR3 DNA sequence: TGTGCCACCAGCAGAGATCAAACTGGATATACGCAGTATTTT. Encoded protein: CATSRDQTGYTQYF.